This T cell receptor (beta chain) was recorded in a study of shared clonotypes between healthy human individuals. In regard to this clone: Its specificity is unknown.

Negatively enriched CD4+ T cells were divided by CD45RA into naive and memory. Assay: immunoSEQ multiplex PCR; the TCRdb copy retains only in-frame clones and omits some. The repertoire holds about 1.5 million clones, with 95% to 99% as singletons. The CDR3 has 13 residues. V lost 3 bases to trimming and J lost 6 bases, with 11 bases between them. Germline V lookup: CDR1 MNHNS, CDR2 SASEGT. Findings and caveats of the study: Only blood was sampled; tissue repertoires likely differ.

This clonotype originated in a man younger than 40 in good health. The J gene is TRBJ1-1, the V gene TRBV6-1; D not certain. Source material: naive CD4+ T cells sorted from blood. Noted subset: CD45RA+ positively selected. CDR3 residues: CASSDPPGAEAFF. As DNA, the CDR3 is TGTGCCAGCAGTGACCCCCCGGGCGCTGAAGCTTTCTTT.